This TCR beta chain was documented in a study of naive and memory T cell subsets. Study-wide findings and caveats: Over 95% of naive TCR sequences appeared only once, unlike memory subsets. Especially in CD8 cells, naive repertoires contained a few larger clonotypes, possibly CD45RA-re-expressing memory cells.

The V gene end was trimmed by 0 bases and the J gene end by 3 bases; junction bases not matched to a gene: 4. CDR3 length: 15 amino acids. Germline assignment: CDR1 LNHDA and CDR2 SQIVND (reference sequence). As for this clonotype: The antigen is not known.

Separate alpha and beta amplification began at the second PCR step. CD4+ T cell IFNgamma after overnight CMV lysate exposure gave donor CMV status. Four subsets defined by CD45RA and CD27 were sorted after CD3, CD4, CD8 and live/dead staining. An equimolar mix of two oligonucleotides served as the beta constant-region primer for TRBC1 and TRBC2. Ligated cDNA was amplified by four rounds of PCR with nested alpha and beta constant-region primers and SP2. TCRdb called the UMI-ligation and nested PCR reads again in MiXCR, with one record for every CDR3 protein. The profile shows fewer than 150,000 distinct CDR3 sequences, approximately 21% of them singletons.

The V call is TRBV19, the J call TRBJ1-1; TRBD1 agrees at 7 bases. The receptor was derived from a human donor in good health. Sequencing used naive CD8+ T cells from blood. The CDR3 region is CASSIEQGVDTEAFF. The CDR3 DNA reads as TGTGCCAGTAGTATAGAGCAGGGGGTCGACACTGAAGCTTTCTTT. Full variable domain (rest looked up from reference TRBV19 and TRBJ1-1): DGGITQSPKYLFRKEGQNVTLSCEQNLNHDAMYWYRQDPGQGLRLIYYSQIVNDFQKGDIAEGYSVSREKKESFPLTVTSAQKNPTAFYLCASSIEQGVDTEAFFGQGTRLTVV.